The 30 T cell receptor beta chains below were found in one sample sequenced in a study of PD-L1 blockade in urothelial cancer. Libraries were prepared by immunoSEQ multiplex PCR; TCRdb keeps only in-frame clonotypes and omits some of them. Of some 47,000 clones listed, 82% are singletons. The material sequenced was PBMCs, taken around atezolizumab (anti-PD-L1) treatment. The receptor source for this set is a man aged 65 to 85 with urothelial cancer.

This chain connects TRBV9 to TRBJ1-1; D is perhaps TRBD1 (6 bases). The CDR3 covers 16 residues. CDR1 is SGDLS and CDR2 is YYNGEE in the germline V gene. The germline V and J ends were trimmed by 4 bases and 1 base, with 17 bases remaining between them. CDR3 amino acids: CASSPTGGLGNTEAFF. The CDR3 coding sequence is TGTGCCAGCAGCCCCACGGGGGGCCTTGGGAACACTGAAGCTTTCTTT.

This rearrangement joins TRBV30 to TRBJ2-3; the match to TRBD2 covers 13 bases. Germline V gene sequence: CDR1 GTSNPN, CDR2 SVGIG (reference sequence). This CDR3 is built from 15 residues. V lost 2 bases, J lost 7 bases, and 6 bases stayed unmatched. The CDR3 protein is CAWSQTSGGANTQYF. The CDR3 bases are TGTGCCTGGAGTCAAACTAGCGGGGGGGCCAATACGCAGTATTTT.

The gene calls are TRBV7-3 and TRBJ2-2, with TRBD2 identical over 8 bases. Germline V CDR1 and CDR2: SGHTA, FQGTGA. This CDR3 contains 15 residues. Germline trimming cut 3 bases from V and 5 bases from J; bases unmatched to any gene: 5. DNA of the CDR3: TGTGCCAGCAGCTTCAGCGGGAGTGGGACCGGGGAGCTGTTTTTT. Amino acid sequence: CASSFSGSGTGELFF.

The V call is TRBV7-2, the J call TRBJ2-2; the D is unclear. The CDR3 covers 14 residues. The V end was cut by 4 bases, the J end by 1 base, with 7 bases between. Germline V CDR1 and CDR2: SGHTA, FQGNSA. CDR3 DNA sequence: TGTGCCAGCAGCTCGGTTGTGAACACCGGGGAGCTGTTTTTT. Translated, it gives CASSSVVNTGELFF.

The V gene is TRBV5-8, the J gene TRBJ1-5, with D perhaps TRBD1 (5 bases). Trimming left V 0 bases short and J 11 bases short, with 15 bases between. Germline loops: CDR1 SGHTS, CDR2 YDEGEE. This CDR3 is built from 14 residues. This CDR3 reads CASSLGQLGVAQHF. The CDR3 DNA is TGTGCCAGCAGCTTGGGCCAATTAGGGGTCGCCCAGCATTTT.

This chain connects TRBV28 to TRBJ1-2; D uncertain. Trimming cost V 6 bases and J 3 bases, with 11 bases left between them. The germline gives CDR1 MDHEN, CDR2 SYDVKM. The CDR3 runs 13 residues. CDR3 sequence (DNA): TGTGCCAGCAGGATCAATCGGGACTATGGCTACACCTTC. Its protein product is CASRINRDYGYTF.

This chain's CDR3 is CASSLGPFGEQFF. The CDR3 bases are TGTGCCAGCAGTTTAGGCCCTTTCGGGGAGCAGTTCTTC. The gene calls are TRBV27 and TRBJ2-1; D not resolved. V was shortened by 2 bases and J by 10 bases, with 12 bases between the two germline ends. This CDR3 contains 13 residues. Germline V gene data show CDR1 as MNHEY and CDR2 as SMNVEV (reference sequence).

The chain combines TRBV30 with TRBJ1-6; unclear D gene. There are 13 residues in the CDR3. Germline CDR1 GTSNPN, CDR2 SVGIG (reference sequence). Between the trimmed V and J ends, which lost 5 bases and 7 bases, there was a span of 12 bases. CDR3: CAWQAIENSPLHF. The DNA for the CDR3 is TGTGCCTGGCAGGCCATTGAGAATTCACCCCTCCACTTT.

A single count supports this clone. This chain joins TRBV27 and TRBJ1-5; 7 bases match TRBD1. The germline V gene has CDR1 MNHEY and CDR2 SMNVEV (reference sequence). This CDR3 has 15 residues. V shed 0 bases, J shed 6 bases, and the junction held 5 bases outside the gene matches. Written as DNA, the CDR3 is TGTGCCAGCAGTTTATCAGGGGGCGCAACTCAGCCCCAGCATTTT. Its translation is CASSLSGGATQPQHF.

The chain has TRBV19 and TRBJ1-1, with D maybe TRBD1 (5 bases). Trimming took off 6 bases at V and 4 bases at J, with 18 bases between the two ends. The CDR3 has 15 amino acids. Germline-derived CDR1 and CDR2 are LNHDA and SQIVND (reference sequence). CDR3 in amino acids: CASSLFREVTTEAFF. The CDR3 DNA follows: TGTGCCAGTAGCCTATTCAGGGAGGTAACCACTGAAGCTTTCTTT.

The CDR3, as DNA: TGCGCCAGCAGCTTTGTAGGGGGGGGCGCGGACGAGCAGTACTTC. Its translation: CASSFVGGGADEQYF. The chain uses TRBV5-1 and TRBJ2-7, with D tentatively TRBD2 (7 bases). This CDR3 region has 15 residues. The V gene lost 2 bases and the J gene lost 5 bases, with 17 bases spanning the gap. The germline V gene has CDR1 SGHRS and CDR2 YFSETQ.

V and J are TRBV28 and TRBJ1-1; TRBD1 aligns across 7 bases. J gave up 4 bases and V 6 bases, and 8 bases lay outside the gene matches. The CDR3 covers 14 residues. CDR1 is MDHEN and CDR2 is SYDVKM in the germline V gene. CDR3 amino acids: CASRGDSTGTEAFF. DNA of the CDR3: TGTGCCAGCAGGGGGGACAGTACAGGCACTGAAGCTTTCTTT.

This chain joins TRBV7-9 and TRBJ2-1, with a weak D call TRBD1 (7 bases). Germline values: CDR1 SEHNR, CDR2 FQNEAQ (reference sequence). This CDR3 is 14 amino acids long. The V end lost 5 bases, the J end lost 7 bases, and 15 bases lay between the germline ends. CDR3 in DNA: TGTGCCAGCAGCCCAGGGGGGTTTAGGAATGAGCAGTTCTTC. It yields the protein CASSPGGFRNEQFF.

The chain employs TRBV6-5 and TRBJ1-3; 9 bases map to TRBD1. Germline CDR1 reads MNHEY; CDR2 reads SVGAGI. Trimming cost V 6 bases and J 4 bases; bases outside gene matches: 7. CDR3 size: 15 residues. CDR3: CASRPQGAVGNTIYF. The CDR3 DNA reads TGTGCCAGCAGGCCACAGGGGGCGGTAGGAAACACCATATATTTT.

This clone was seen a handful of times. CDR3 bases: TGTGCCAGCAGCTCCCAGACGGGAGCGAGATGGAATGGAAACACCATATATTTT. Translating it yields CASSSQTGARWNGNTIYF. V gene TRBV7-8 combines with J gene TRBJ1-3, with D unresolved. The CDR3 extends over 18 amino acids. Germline CDR1 is SGHVS and CDR2 is FQNEAQ. V lost 4 bases and J 3 bases, leaving 22 bases between the germline ends.

V usage is TRBV20-1 and J usage is TRBJ2-7; D gene unclear. V was trimmed by 5 bases and J by 0 bases, leaving 5 bases between them. The CDR3 has 11 amino acids. The germline CDR1 and CDR2 sequences are DFQATT and SNEGSKA (reference sequence). The CDR3 reads CSALASYEQYF. For the CDR3, the DNA is TGCAGTGCTTTGGCCTCCTACGAGCAGTACTTC.

This clone has more than one count but fewer than ten. The chain links TRBV28 to TRBJ1-1; 8 bases fit TRBD1. CDR3 length: 18 amino acids. Trimming took 6 bases from V and 1 from J; bases not matched to a gene: 16. Germline values: CDR1 MDHEN, CDR2 SYDVKM. This CDR3 is CASSPAAAGGLRNTEAFF. The DNA for the CDR3 is TGTGCCAGCAGCCCCGCCGCGGCAGGGGGCTTGAGGAACACTGAAGCTTTCTTT.

CDR3 coding DNA: TGTGCCAGCAGCTGGTCGAGGACCTACGAGCAGTACTTC. Its protein product is CASSWSRTYEQYF. The chain recombines TRBV7-2 with TRBJ2-7; D not certain. The CDR3 covers 13 residues. The germline gives CDR1 SGHTA, CDR2 FQGNSA. Trimming removed 4 bases at V and 2 bases at J, with 9 bases between.

V usage is TRBV2 and J usage is TRBJ2-7, with 9 positions matching TRBD1. Germline CDR1 reads SNHLY; CDR2 reads FYNNEI. This CDR3 spans 14 amino acids. Trimming at V came to 4 bases and at J to 7 bases, leaving 8 bases not matched to a gene. Here the CDR3 reads CASSGGQGLSEQYF. The CDR3 coding sequence is TGTGCCAGCAGTGGGGGACAGGGATTATCAGAGCAGTACTTC. Using reference TRBV2 and TRBJ2-7 for the parts outside the CDR3, the full variable domain is EPEVTQTPSHQVTQMGQEVILRCVPISNHLYFYWYRQILGQKVEFLVSFYNNEISEKSEIFDDQFSVERPDGSNFTLKIRSTKLEDSAMYFCASSGGQGLSEQYFGPGTRLTVT.

This clone was detected only a few times. The rearrangement uses TRBV5-1 and TRBJ2-2; possibly TRBD2 for D (6 bases). V was clipped by 2 bases and J by 6 bases, with 14 bases between them. The CDR3 contains 15 residues. Germline values: CDR1 SGHRS, CDR2 YFSETQ. The CDR3 nucleotides read TGCGCCAGCAGCTTCCAGGGTGGCGGGGCCGGGGAGCTGTTTTTT. The encoded protein is CASSFQGGGAGELFF. The full variable domain, rest sourced from reference TRBV5-1 and TRBJ2-2, is KAGVTQTPRYLIKTRGQQVTLSCSPISGHRSVSWYQQTPGQGLQFLFEYFSETQRNKGNFPGRFSGRQFSNSRSEMNVSTLELGDSALYLCASSFQGGGAGELFFGEGSRLTVL.

This clone was detected only a few times. The chain is built from TRBV6-1 and TRBJ1-2, with 9 positions matching TRBD1. The CDR3 consists of 12 residues. With 7 bases clipped from V and 5 bases from J, the junction kept 2 bases outside the gene matches. Germline V gene sequence: CDR1 MNHNS, CDR2 SASEGT. The CDR3 sequence is CASTGTGYGYTF. CDR3 nucleotides: TGTGCCAGCACGGGGACAGGGTATGGCTACACCTTC.

The chain has TRBV28 and TRBJ2-3; a possible D gene is TRBD2 (5 bases). The V gene's germline CDR1 is MDHEN and CDR2 SYDVKM. V was shortened by 6 bases and J by 4 bases, with 11 bases between the two germline ends. The CDR3 consists of 13 residues. The chain's CDR3 is CASRFGGSDTQYF. The CDR3 DNA reads as TGTGCCAGCAGGTTCGGAGGTTCAGATACGCAGTATTTT.

The chain uses TRBV7-2 and TRBJ1-1; no definite D call. V shed 1 base and J shed 2 bases, with 5 bases lying between them. The CDR3 runs to 13 residues. CDR1 and CDR2 from the germline V gene are SGHTA and FQGNSA. The CDR3 loop is CASSLGANTEAFF. CDR3 bases: TGTGCCAGCAGCTTAGGGGCTAACACTGAAGCTTTCTTT.

The chain combines TRBV6-5 with TRBJ2-3; 10 bases are a match to TRBD1. CDR1 and CDR2 from the germline V gene are MNHEY and SVGAGI. V trimming: 7 bases; J trimming: 6 bases; junction bases outside the gene matches: 10. This CDR3 is 15 amino acids long. CDR3 nucleotides: TGTGCCAGCATCTCCGGGACAGGGGTCTCCGATACGCAGTATTTT. As protein: CASISGTGVSDTQYF.

This chain uses TRBV6-1 with TRBJ1-5; a possible D gene is TRBD1 (5 bases). The germline V and J ends were trimmed by 7 bases and 6 bases, with 16 bases remaining between them. CDR3 length: 14 residues. CDR1 MNHNS and CDR2 SASEGT come from the germline V gene. The CDR3 nucleotides read TGTGCCAGCATTCAAGACTCCCAGGGTCAGCCCCAGCATTTT. This sequence encodes CASIQDSQGQPQHF.

The genes are TRBV7-2 and TRBJ2-2, with 8 bases fitting TRBD1. This CDR3 contains 16 residues. Trimming took 6 bases from V and 2 from J; bases not matched to a gene: 8. Germline values: CDR1 SGHTA, CDR2 FQGNSA. In DNA form, the CDR3 reads TGTGCCAGCAGTTACCTCGGGACAGGTAACACCGGGGAGCTGTTTTTT. It is translated as CASSYLGTGNTGELFF.

V is TRBV4-3 and J is TRBJ2-1; 8 bases are shared with TRBD2. The CDR3 covers 14 residues. J lost 8 bases, V lost 0 bases, and 3 bases had no gene match. CDR1 LGHNA and CDR2 YSLEER come from the germline V gene. This CDR3 reads CASSQDGRGDEQFF. The CDR3 nucleotides read TGCGCCAGCAGCCAAGACGGGAGGGGGGATGAGCAGTTCTTC.

V and J are TRBV4-3 and TRBJ2-5, with D possibly being TRBD1 (5 bases). With 0 bases removed from V and 5 bases from J, the gap between germline ends came to 13 bases. Germline V gives CDR1 LGHNA, CDR2 YSLEER. There are 15 residues in the CDR3. The CDR3 reads CASSQDLRAGETQYF. The CDR3 DNA is TGCGCCAGCAGCCAAGATCTACGGGCAGGGGAGACCCAGTACTTC.

The CDR3 loop is CASRATGSDQPQHF. The CDR3 coding sequence is TGTGCCAGCAGGGCTACAGGGAGCGATCAGCCCCAGCATTTT. The V and J genes are TRBV2 and TRBJ1-5; TRBD1 is a possible D gene (6 bases). CDR3 length: 14 amino acids. V lost 6 bases, J lost 5 bases, and 14 bases lay in between. The germline V gene has CDR1 SNHLY and CDR2 FYNNEI. The full variable domain, in which reference TRBV2 and TRBJ1-5 provide the parts outside the CDR3, is EPEVTQTPSHQVTQMGQEVILRCVPISNHLYFYWYRQILGQKVEFLVSFYNNEISEKSEIFDDQFSVERPDGSNFTLKIRSTKLEDSAMYFCASRATGSDQPQHFGDGTRLSIL.

The rearrangement uses TRBV11-1 and TRBJ2-3, with D possibly being TRBD2 (6 bases). The CDR3 is 15 amino acids. Germline V lookup: CDR1 SGHAT, CDR2 FQDESV (reference sequence). V was shortened by 0 bases and J by 3 bases, with 10 bases between the two germline ends. CDR3 protein: CASSLAMRDTDTQYF. CDR3 bases: TGTGCCAGCAGCTTAGCTATGCGGGATACAGATACGCAGTATTTT.